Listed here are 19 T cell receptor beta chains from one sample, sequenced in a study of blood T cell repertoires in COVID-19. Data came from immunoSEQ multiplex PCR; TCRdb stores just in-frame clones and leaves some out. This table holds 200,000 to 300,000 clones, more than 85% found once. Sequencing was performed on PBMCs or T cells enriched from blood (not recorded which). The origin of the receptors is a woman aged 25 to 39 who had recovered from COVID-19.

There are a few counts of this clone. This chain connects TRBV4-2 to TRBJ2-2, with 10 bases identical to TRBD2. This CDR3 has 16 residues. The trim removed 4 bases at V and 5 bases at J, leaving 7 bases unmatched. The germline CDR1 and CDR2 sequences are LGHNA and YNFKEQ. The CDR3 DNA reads TGTGCCAGCAGCCCCAGTAGCGGGAGGTCAACCGGGGAGCTGTTTTTT. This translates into CASSPSSGRSTGELFF.

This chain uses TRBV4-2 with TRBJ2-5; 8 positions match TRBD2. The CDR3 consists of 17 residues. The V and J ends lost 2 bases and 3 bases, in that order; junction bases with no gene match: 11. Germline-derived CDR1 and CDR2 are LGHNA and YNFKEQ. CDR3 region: CASSQQTGAAGEETQYF. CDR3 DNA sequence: TGTGCCAGCAGCCAACAAACCGGGGCAGCGGGGGAAGAGACCCAGTACTTC.

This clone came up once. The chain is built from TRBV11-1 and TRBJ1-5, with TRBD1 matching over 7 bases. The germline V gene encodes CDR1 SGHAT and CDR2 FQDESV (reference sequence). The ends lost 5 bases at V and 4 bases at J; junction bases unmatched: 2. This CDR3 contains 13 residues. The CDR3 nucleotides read TGTGCCAGCAGCGCGGGACAGAATCAGCCCCAGCATTTT. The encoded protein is CASSAGQNQPQHF. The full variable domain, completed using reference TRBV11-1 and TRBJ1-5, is EAEVAQSPRYKITEKSQAVAFWCDPISGHATLYWYRQILGQGPELLVQFQDESVVDDSQLPKDRFSAERLKGVDSTLKIQPAELGDSAMYLCASSAGQNQPQHFGDGTRLSIL.

CDR3 coding DNA: TGTGCCAGCAGCGCCTCGACAGGGGGCGACCAGCCCCAGCATTTT. This encodes CASSASTGGDQPQHF. The genes are TRBV9 and TRBJ1-5; 10 nucleotides align to TRBD1. V gave up 3 bases and J gave up 7 bases; unmatched junction bases: 7. The germline CDR1 and CDR2 sequences are SGDLS and YYNGEE. This CDR3 spans 15 amino acids.

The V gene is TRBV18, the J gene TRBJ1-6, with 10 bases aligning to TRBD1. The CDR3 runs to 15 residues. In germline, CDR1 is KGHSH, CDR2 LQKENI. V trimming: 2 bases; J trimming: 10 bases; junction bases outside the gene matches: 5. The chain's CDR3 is CASSPSGQGESPLHF. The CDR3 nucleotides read TGTGCCAGCTCACCATCAGGACAGGGGGAATCACCCCTCCACTTT. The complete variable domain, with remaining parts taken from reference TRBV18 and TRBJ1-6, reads NAGVMQNPRHLVRRRGQEARLRCSPMKGHSHVYWYRQLPEEGLKFMVYLQKENIIDESGMPKERFSAEFPKEGPSILRIQQVVRGDSAAYFCASSPSGQGESPLHFGNGTRLTVT.

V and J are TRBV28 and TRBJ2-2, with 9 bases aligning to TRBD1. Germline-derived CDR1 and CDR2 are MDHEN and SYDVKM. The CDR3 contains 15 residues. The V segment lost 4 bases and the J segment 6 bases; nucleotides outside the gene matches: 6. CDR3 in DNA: TGTGCCAGCAGTTCGCCGGGACAGGGATCCGGGGAGCTGTTTTTT. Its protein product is CASSSPGQGSGELFF.

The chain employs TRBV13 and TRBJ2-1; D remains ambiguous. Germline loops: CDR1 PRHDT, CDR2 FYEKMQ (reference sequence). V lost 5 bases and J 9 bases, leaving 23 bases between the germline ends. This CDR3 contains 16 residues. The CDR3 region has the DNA TGTGCCAGCAGCCTGGTGACACCAGGTTTAACTGGTGAGCAGTTCTTC. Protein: CASSLVTPGLTGEQFF.

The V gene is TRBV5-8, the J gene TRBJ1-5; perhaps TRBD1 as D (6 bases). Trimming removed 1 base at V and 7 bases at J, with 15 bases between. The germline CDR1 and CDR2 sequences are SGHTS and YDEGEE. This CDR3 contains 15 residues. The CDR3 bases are TGTGCCAGCAGCTTGAGGAGCGGGGGGCGGCAGCCCCAGCATTTT. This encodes CASSLRSGGRQPQHF.

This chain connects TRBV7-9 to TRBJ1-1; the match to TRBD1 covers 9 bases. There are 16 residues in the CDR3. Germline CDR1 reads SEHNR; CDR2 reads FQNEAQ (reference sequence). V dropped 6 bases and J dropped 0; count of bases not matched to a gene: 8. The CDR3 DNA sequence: TGTGCCAGCAGGAGTCCCGGGACAGGGTTGAACACTGAAGCTTTCTTT. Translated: CASRSPGTGLNTEAFF. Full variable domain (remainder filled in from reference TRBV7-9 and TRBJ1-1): DTGVSQNPRHKITKRGQNVTFRCDPISEHNRLYWYRQTLGQGPEFLTYFQNEAQLEKSRLLSDRFSAERPKGSFSTLEIQRTEQGDSAMYLCASRSPGTGLNTEAFFGQGTRLTVV.

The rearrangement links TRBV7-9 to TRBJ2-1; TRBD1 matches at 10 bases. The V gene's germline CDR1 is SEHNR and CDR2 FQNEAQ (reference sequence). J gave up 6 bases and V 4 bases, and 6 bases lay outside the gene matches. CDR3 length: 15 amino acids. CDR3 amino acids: CASSYRDRGINEQFF. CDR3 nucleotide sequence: TGTGCCAGCAGCTACCGGGACAGGGGAATCAATGAGCAGTTCTTC.

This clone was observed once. CDR3 in amino acids: CASSTGQDEQYF. In DNA form, the CDR3 reads TGTGCCAGCAGCACCGGACAGGACGAGCAGTACTTC. This chain joins TRBV6-5 and TRBJ2-7; TRBD1 agrees at 7 bases. CDR3 size: 12 residues. CDR1 is MNHEY, CDR2 SVGAGI, per germline. V was clipped by 6 bases and J by 5 bases; unmatched bases: 4.

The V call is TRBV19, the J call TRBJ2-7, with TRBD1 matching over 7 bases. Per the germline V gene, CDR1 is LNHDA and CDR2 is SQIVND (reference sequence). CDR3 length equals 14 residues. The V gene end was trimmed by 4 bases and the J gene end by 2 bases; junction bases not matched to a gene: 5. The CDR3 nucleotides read TGTGCCAGTAGTAGGACAGGCTCTCCCTACGAGCAGTACTTC. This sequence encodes CASSRTGSPYEQYF.

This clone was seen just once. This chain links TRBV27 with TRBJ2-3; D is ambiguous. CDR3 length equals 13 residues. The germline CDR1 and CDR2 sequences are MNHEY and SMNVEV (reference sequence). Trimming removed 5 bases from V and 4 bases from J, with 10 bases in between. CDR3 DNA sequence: TGTGCCAGCAGTCCCCCGAGGTCAGATACGCAGTATTTT. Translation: CASSPPRSDTQYF.

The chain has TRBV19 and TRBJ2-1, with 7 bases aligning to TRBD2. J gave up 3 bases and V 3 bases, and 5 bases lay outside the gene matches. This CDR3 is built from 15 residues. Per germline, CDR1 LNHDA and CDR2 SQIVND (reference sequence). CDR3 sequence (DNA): TGTGCCAGTAGTATCCAAGCGGGGAACTACAATGAGCAGTTCTTC. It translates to CASSIQAGNYNEQFF. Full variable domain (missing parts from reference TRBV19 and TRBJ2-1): DGGITQSPKYLFRKEGQNVTLSCEQNLNHDAMYWYRQDPGQGLRLIYYSQIVNDFQKGDIAEGYSVSREKKESFPLTVTSAQKNPTAFYLCASSIQAGNYNEQFFGPGTRLTVL.

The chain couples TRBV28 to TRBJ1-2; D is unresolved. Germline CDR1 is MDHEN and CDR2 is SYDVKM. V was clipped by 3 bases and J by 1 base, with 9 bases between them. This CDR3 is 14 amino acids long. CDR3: CASSFALRNYGYTF. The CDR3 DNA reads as TGTGCCAGCAGTTTTGCGTTACGTAACTATGGCTACACCTTC.

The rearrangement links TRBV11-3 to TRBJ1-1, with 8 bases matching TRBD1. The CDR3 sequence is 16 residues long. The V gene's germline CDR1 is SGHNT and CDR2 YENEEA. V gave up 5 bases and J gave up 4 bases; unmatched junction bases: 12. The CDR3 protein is CASSHRTGFGSTEAFF. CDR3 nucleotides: TGTGCCAGCAGCCACCGGACAGGGTTCGGAAGCACTGAAGCTTTCTTT.

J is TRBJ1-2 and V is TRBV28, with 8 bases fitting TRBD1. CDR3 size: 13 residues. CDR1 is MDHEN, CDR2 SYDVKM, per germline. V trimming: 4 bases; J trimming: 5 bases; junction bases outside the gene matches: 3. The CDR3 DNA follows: TGTGCCAGCAGTTCTGACAGGGGATATGGCTACACCTTC. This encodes CASSSDRGYGYTF.

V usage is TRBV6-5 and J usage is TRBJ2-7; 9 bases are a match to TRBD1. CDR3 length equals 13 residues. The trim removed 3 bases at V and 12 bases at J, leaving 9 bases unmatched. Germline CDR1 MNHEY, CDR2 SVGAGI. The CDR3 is CASSYRGDRVPYF. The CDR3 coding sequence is TGTGCCAGCAGTTATAGGGGGGACAGGGTACCGTACTTC.

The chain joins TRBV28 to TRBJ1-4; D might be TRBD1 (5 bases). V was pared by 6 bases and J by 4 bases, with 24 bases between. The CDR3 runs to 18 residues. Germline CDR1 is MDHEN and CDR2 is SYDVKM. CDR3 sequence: CASSPLGGMRALNEKLFF. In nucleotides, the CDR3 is TGTGCCAGCAGCCCCCTGGGGGGGATGAGGGCCCTTAATGAAAAACTGTTTTTT.